The 14 T cell receptor beta chains presented below share a single source sample, sequenced in a study of siplizumab effects on memory and regulatory T cells. Some clones are missing from TCRdb's copy, which holds only in-frame ones; the method was immunoSEQ multiplex PCR. The sample has under 110,000 clones; 85% to 95% are singletons. The specimen was non-Treg CD4+ T cells sorted from blood. These TCRs come from a human donor in good health.

This rearrangement joins TRBV5-1 to TRBJ1-5; D is possibly TRBD1 (6 bases). CDR3 length equals 13 residues. The V end was cut by 4 bases, the J end by 4 bases, with 9 bases between. Germline V gene lookup returns CDR1 SGHRS and CDR2 YFSETQ. DNA of the CDR3: TGCGCCAGCAGCATGGGGGCAAATCAGCCCCAGCATTTT. It is translated as CASSMGANQPQHF.

This chain links TRBV7-9 with TRBJ2-7; TRBD2 aligns across 13 bases. Trimming at V came to 4 bases and at J to 7 bases, leaving 7 bases not matched to a gene. Germline lookup yields CDR1 SEHNR and CDR2 FQNEAQ (reference sequence). The CDR3 contains 15 residues. The CDR3 region has the DNA TGTGCCAGCAGCTCAGGACTAGCGGGAGCTCGAGAGCAGTACTTC. Protein product: CASSSGLAGAREQYF. Together with reference TRBV7-9 and TRBJ2-7, the CDR3 gives the full variable domain: DTGVSQNPRHKITKRGQNVTFRCDPISEHNRLYWYRQTLGQGPEFLTYFQNEAQLEKSRLLSDRFSAERPKGSFSTLEIQRTEQGDSAMYLCASSSGLAGAREQYFGPGTRLTVT.

The chain uses TRBV5-1 and TRBJ2-1; no firm D call. CDR1 is SGHRS, CDR2 YFSETQ, per germline. V was clipped by 2 bases and J by 6 bases, with 3 bases between them. This CDR3 region has 11 residues. Here the CDR3 DNA reads TGCGCCAGCAGCTTAACCAATGAGCAGTTCTTC. Its protein product is CASSLTNEQFF. The full variable domain, rest sourced from reference TRBV5-1 and TRBJ2-1, is KAGVTQTPRYLIKTRGQQVTLSCSPISGHRSVSWYQQTPGQGLQFLFEYFSETQRNKGNFPGRFSGRQFSNSRSEMNVSTLELGDSALYLCASSLTNEQFFGPGTRLTVL.

This chain connects TRBV5-1 to TRBJ2-2; D gene unclear. Germline V gene data show CDR1 as SGHRS and CDR2 as YFSETQ. This CDR3 contains 17 residues. Trimming left V 4 bases short and J 0 bases short, with 16 bases between. CDR3 loop: CASSPTGGSANTGELFF. CDR3 DNA: TGCGCCAGCAGCCCAACGGGCGGCTCCGCGAACACCGGGGAGCTGTTTTTT.

The chain is built from TRBV9 and TRBJ1-1; D uncertain. Trimming left V 2 bases short and J 5 bases short, with 10 bases between. In germline, CDR1 is SGDLS, CDR2 YYNGEE. CDR3 length: 13 residues. The DNA of the CDR3 is TGTGCCAGCAGCGTCGGGGAGTGGACTGAAGCTTTCTTT. Its translation is CASSVGEWTEAFF.

The chain joins TRBV19 to TRBJ1-5; 8 bases are a match to TRBD1. The germline gives CDR1 LNHDA, CDR2 SQIVND (reference sequence). The V and J ends lost 4 bases and 7 bases, in that order; junction bases with no gene match: 12. CDR3 length equals 16 residues. The CDR3 here is CASSRATGANRQPQHF. CDR3 bases: TGTGCCAGTAGTAGGGCGACAGGGGCGAATCGGCAGCCCCAGCATTTT.

The rearrangement uses TRBV18 and TRBJ1-4; 9 bases agree with TRBD1. V dropped 2 bases and J dropped 5; count of bases not matched to a gene: 9. Germline V gene sequence: CDR1 KGHSH, CDR2 LQKENI. CDR3 length: 17 amino acids. The CDR3 reads CASSPNLGQGRNEKLFF. CDR3 nucleotide sequence: TGTGCCAGCTCACCAAACCTGGGACAGGGAAGGAATGAAAAACTGTTTTTT.

The chain is built from TRBV6-5 and TRBJ1-5; maybe TRBD1 (5 bases). The length of the CDR3 is 14 residues. From germline, CDR1 is MNHEY and CDR2 SVGAGI. V lost 8 bases and J lost 3, with 14 bases in between. CDR3 bases: TGTGCCAGCCGTTCACGACAGTTCAATCAGCCCCAGCATTTT. Protein product: CASRSRQFNQPQHF.

V gene TRBV6-6 combines with J gene TRBJ2-3; maybe TRBD2 (5 bases). Trimming took off 0 bases at V and 4 bases at J, with 14 bases between the two ends. CDR3 length: 16 amino acids. Germline V gene sequence: CDR1 MNHNY, CDR2 SVGAGI (reference sequence). The CDR3 reads CASSYSGGSGSDTQYF. DNA for the CDR3: TGTGCCAGCAGTTACTCGGGCGGGTCTGGGTCAGATACGCAGTATTTT.

This chain links TRBV10-3 with TRBJ2-3; D perhaps matches TRBD2 (7 bases). The CDR3 sequence is 16 residues long. From germline, CDR1 is ENHRY and CDR2 SYGVKD. Trimming took 2 bases from V and 4 from J, leaving 16 bases between them. The CDR3 DNA is TGTGCCATCAGTGAGGCTCGGGGGGCCAGTGCAGATACGCAGTATTTT. This gives the protein CAISEARGASADTQYF.

The chain joins TRBV10-3 to TRBJ1-1, with D unclear. The ends were cut back, 7 bases at V and 3 bases at J, with 12 bases in the middle. CDR1 is ENHRY, CDR2 SYGVKD, per germline. This CDR3 has 13 residues. The CDR3 nucleotides are TGTGCCATCACGACGGGAAGGGACACTGAAGCTTTCTTT. This gives the protein CAITTGRDTEAFF.

This chain connects TRBV5-1 to TRBJ1-1, with 9 bases that match TRBD1. V was pared by 6 bases and J by 1 base, with 7 bases of the junction left unmatched. There are 15 residues in the CDR3. Per the germline V gene, CDR1 is SGHRS and CDR2 is YFSETQ. As DNA, the CDR3 is TGCGCCAGCACCGGACAGGGGCCAGGGAACACTGAAGCTTTCTTT. Its protein product is CASTGQGPGNTEAFF.

The chain is built from TRBV28 and TRBJ1-1, with D perhaps TRBD1 (5 bases). The length of the CDR3 is 15 residues. CDR1 is MDHEN and CDR2 is SYDVKM in the germline V gene. V gave up 5 bases and J gave up 4 bases, with 17 bases separating them. The CDR3 DNA sequence: TGTGCCAGCAGTACCATTGGCGCAGGGAGCACTGAAGCTTTCTTT. As protein: CASSTIGAGSTEAFF.

As to this clone: A read error may account for a junction end that differs from germline. This chain joins TRBV10-3 and TRBJ2-7, with TRBD1 matching 9 bases. The CDR3 has 12 amino acids. The germline CDR1 and CDR2 sequences are ENHRY and SYGVKD. This CDR3 is CAISEIRDRVLF. DNA of the CDR3: TGTGCCATCAGTGAAATCCGGGACAGGGTGTTGTTC.